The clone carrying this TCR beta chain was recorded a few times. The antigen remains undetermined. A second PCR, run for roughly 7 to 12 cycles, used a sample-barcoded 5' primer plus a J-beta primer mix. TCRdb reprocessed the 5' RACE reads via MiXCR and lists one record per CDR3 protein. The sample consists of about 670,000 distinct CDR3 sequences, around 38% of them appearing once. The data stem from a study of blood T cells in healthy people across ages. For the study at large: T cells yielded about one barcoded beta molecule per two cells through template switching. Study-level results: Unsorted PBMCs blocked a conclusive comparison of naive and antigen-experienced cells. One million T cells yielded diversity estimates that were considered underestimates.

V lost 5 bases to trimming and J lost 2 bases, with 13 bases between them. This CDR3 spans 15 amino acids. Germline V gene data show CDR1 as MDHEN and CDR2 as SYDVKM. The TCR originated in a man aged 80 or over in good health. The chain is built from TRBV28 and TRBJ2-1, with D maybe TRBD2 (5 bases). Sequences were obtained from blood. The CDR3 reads CASSIDGNAYNEQFF. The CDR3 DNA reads TGTGCCAGCAGTATTGACGGGAACGCCTACAATGAGCAGTTCTTC.